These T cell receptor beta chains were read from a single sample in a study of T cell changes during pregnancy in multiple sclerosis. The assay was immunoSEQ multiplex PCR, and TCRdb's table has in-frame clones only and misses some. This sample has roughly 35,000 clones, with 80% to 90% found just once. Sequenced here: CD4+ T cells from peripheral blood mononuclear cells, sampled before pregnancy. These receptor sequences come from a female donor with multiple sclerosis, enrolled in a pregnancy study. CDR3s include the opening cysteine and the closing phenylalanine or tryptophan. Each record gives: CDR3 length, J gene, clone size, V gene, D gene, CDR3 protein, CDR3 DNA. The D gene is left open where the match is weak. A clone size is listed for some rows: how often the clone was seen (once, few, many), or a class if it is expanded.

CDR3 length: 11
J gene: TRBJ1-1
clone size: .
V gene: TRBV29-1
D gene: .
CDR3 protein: CSVARGTEAFF
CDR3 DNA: TGCAGCGTAGCTCGAGGAACTGAAGCTTTCTTT

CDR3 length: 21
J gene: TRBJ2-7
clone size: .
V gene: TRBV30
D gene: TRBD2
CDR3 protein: CAWSAPYTGLAGANSSYEQYF
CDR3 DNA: TGTGCCTGGAGTGCCCCCTACACGGGACTAGCGGGAGCAAATTCTTCCTACGAGCAGTACTTC

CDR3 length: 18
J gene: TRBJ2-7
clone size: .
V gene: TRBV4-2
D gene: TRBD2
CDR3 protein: CASSESDGLAGESYEQYF
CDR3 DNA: TGTGCCAGCAGCGAGTCCGACGGGCTAGCGGGAGAGTCCTACGAGCAGTACTTC

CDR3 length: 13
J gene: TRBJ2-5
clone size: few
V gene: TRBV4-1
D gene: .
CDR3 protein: CASSQDSNRVMYF
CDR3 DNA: TGCGCCAGCAGCCAAGATTCGAACAGGGTCATGTACTTC

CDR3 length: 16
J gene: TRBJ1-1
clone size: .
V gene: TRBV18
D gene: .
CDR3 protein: CASSPLGAGLNTEAFF
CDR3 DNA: TGTGCCAGCTCACCTTTGGGGGCAGGCTTGAACACTGAAGCTTTCTTT

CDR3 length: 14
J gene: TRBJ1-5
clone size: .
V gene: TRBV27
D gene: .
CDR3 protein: CASSPRDTGQPQHF
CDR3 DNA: TGTGCCAGCAGTCCCCGGGACACGGGGCAGCCCCAGCATTTT

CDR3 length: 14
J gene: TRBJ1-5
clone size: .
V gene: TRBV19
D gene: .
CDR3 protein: CASISGYYNQPQHF
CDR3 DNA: TGTGCCAGTATTTCCGGGTACTACAATCAGCCCCAGCATTTT

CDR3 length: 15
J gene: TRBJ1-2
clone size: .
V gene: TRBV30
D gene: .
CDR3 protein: CAWSVLSAGIYGYTF
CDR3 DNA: TGTGCCTGGAGTGTACTTTCAGCGGGTATCTATGGCTACACCTTC

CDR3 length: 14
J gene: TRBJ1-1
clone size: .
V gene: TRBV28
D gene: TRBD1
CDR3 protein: CASSSSGGAWNAFF
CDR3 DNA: TGTGCCAGCAGTTCCTCAGGGGGCGCTTGGAATGCTTTCTTT

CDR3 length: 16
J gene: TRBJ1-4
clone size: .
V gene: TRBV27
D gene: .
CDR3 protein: CASSLLRAGFNEKLFF
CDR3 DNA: TGTGCCAGCAGTCTCCTCCGGGCGGGCTTCAATGAAAAACTGTTTTTT

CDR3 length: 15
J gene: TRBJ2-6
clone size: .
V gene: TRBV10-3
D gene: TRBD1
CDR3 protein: CAISGGQAGANVLTF
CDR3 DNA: TGTGCCATCAGTGGAGGACAGGCTGGGGCCAACGTCCTGACTTTC

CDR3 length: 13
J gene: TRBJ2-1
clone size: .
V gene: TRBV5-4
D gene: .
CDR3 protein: CASNSISGNEQFF
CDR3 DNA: TGTGCCAGCAACAGTATTAGCGGAAATGAGCAGTTCTTC

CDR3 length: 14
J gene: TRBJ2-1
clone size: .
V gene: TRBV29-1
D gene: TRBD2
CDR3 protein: CSVDGGRGYNEQFF
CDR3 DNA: TGCAGCGTTGACGGCGGGAGAGGATACAATGAGCAGTTCTTC

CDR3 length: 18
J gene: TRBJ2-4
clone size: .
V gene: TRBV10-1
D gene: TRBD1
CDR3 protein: CARTPTAGGVRAKNIQYF
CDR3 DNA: TGCGCCAGGACTCCAACGGCAGGGGGCGTAAGGGCCAAAAACATTCAGTACTTC

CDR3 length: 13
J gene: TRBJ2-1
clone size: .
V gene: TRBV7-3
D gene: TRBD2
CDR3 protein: CASSLREGGEQFF
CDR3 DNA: TGTGCCAGCAGCCTGCGGGAGGGGGGCGAGCAGTTCTTC

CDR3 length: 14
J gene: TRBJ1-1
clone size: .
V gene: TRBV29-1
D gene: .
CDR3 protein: CSVEVQTPNTEAFF
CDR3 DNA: TGCAGCGTTGAGGTACAGACACCGAACACTGAAGCTTTCTTT

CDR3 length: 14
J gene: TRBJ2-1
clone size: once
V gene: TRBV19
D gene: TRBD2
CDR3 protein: CASIWLAGKNEQFF
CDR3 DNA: TGTGCCAGTATTTGGCTAGCGGGAAAAAATGAGCAGTTCTTC

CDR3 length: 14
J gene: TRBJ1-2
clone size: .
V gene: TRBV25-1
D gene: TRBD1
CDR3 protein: CASSTGGQSYGYTF
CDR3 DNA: TGTGCCAGCAGCACAGGGGGCCAGTCCTATGGCTACACCTTC

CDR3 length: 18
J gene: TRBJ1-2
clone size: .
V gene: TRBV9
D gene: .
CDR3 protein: CASSVENVPTGLDYGYTF
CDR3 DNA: TGTGCCAGCAGCGTAGAGAATGTCCCCACAGGGCTTGACTATGGCTACACCTTC

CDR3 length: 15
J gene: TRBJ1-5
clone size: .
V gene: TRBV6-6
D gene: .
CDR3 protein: CASSYPPNRDQPQHF
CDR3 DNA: TGTGCCAGCAGTTACCCACCCAACAGGGATCAGCCCCAGCATTTT

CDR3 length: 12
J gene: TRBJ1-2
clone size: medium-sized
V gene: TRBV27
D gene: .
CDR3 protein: CASSLQGYGYTF
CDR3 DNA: TGTGCCAGCAGTTTACAGGGTTATGGCTACACCTTC

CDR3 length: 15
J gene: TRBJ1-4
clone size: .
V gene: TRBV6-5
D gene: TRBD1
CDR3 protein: CASRNQDRGNEKLFF
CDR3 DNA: TGTGCCAGCAGAAATCAGGACAGGGGGAACGAAAAACTGTTTTTT

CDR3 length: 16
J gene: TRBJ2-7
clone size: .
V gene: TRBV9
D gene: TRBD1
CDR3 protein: CASSVDEGQGSYEQYF
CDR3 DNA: TGTGCCAGCAGTGTAGATGAAGGACAGGGCTCCTACGAGCAGTACTTC

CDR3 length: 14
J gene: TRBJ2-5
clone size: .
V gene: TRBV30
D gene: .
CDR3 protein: CAWSVGHTEETQYF
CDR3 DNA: TGTGCCTGGAGTGTCGGACACACAGAAGAGACCCAGTACTTC

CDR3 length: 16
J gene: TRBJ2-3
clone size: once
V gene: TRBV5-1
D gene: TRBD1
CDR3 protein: CASSLVRTGETDTQYF
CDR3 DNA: TGCGCCAGCAGCTTGGTAAGGACAGGGGAGACAGATACGCAGTATTTT

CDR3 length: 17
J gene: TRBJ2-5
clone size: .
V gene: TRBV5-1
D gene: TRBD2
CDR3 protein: CASSLATSGSSGETQYF
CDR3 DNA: TGCGCCAGCAGCTTGGCTACTAGCGGGAGTTCAGGAGAGACCCAGTACTTC

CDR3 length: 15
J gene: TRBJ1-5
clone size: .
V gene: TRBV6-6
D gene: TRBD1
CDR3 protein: CAPSGNKTGLRPQHF
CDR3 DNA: TGTGCCCCTTCCGGTAATAAGACAGGGTTAAGGCCCCAGCATTTT

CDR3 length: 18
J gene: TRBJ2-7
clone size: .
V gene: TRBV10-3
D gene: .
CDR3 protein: CAISEPQGDRAMSYEQYF
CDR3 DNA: TGTGCCATCAGTGAGCCCCAAGGGGATAGGGCGATGTCCTACGAGCAGTACTTC

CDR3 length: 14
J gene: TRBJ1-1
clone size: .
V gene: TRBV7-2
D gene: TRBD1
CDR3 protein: CASSRGQGGTEAFF
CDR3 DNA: TGTGCCAGCAGCCGAGGACAGGGGGGCACTGAAGCTTTCTTT